The TCR beta chain described here comes from a study of CD8 T cells in Susac syndrome. The ends were cut back, 5 bases at V and 7 bases at J, with 9 bases in the middle. The CDR3 is made up of 11 amino acids. Germline V gives CDR1 MNHNY, CDR2 SVGAGI (reference sequence). RNA was extracted with the RNeasy kit, and a quantity of about 0.45 to 1 ug was reverse transcribed using random hexamers. MiXCR was run by TCRdb on the immunoSEQ multiplex PCR reads, yielding one entry per CDR3 protein. The repertoire holds 70,000 or so distinct CDR3 sequences, with around 95% as singletons. The chain couples TRBV6-6 to TRBJ2-7; D perhaps matches TRBD2 (5 bases). Sequenced: CD8+ T cells from PBMCs. This TCR was recovered from a human donor with multiple sclerosis. CDR3 residues: CASSSPGEQYF. The DNA of the CDR3 is TGTGCCAGCAGTAGTCCGGGAGAGCAGTACTTC.